Shown below are 30 T cell receptor beta chains from a single sample sequenced in a study of blood T cell repertoires in COVID-19. The repertoire was sequenced with immunoSEQ multiplex PCR; TCRdb's copy has only in-frame clones and lacks some. The profile shows about 75,000 clones, approximately 85% of them singletons. The sequencing sample was made of peripheral blood. These receptors were taken from an elderly woman with active or convalescent COVID-19.

The chain employs TRBV14 and TRBJ1-1; 7 bases line up with TRBD1. Losses at the gene ends were 0 bases for V and 2 bases for J; bases not matched to a gene: 6. There are 16 residues in the CDR3. CDR1 and CDR2 from the germline V gene are SGHDN and FVKESK. For the CDR3, the DNA is TGTGCCAGCAGCCAAGAAGGCGGGACAGCAAACACTGAAGCTTTCTTT. Translating it yields CASSQEGGTANTEAFF.

The chain employs TRBV14 and TRBJ2-7; 7 nucleotides align to TRBD1. Germline V lookup: CDR1 SGHDN, CDR2 FVKESK. V shed 3 bases and J 3 bases; nucleotides not matched to a gene: 8. This CDR3 spans 15 amino acids. The CDR3 protein is CASSHLGGTDYEQYF. CDR3 in DNA: TGTGCCAGCAGCCACCTAGGGGGCACGGACTACGAGCAGTACTTC.

The chain joins TRBV19 to TRBJ2-1; D unresolved. Trimming removed 9 bases from V and 3 bases from J, with 12 bases in between. Per the germline V gene, CDR1 is LNHDA and CDR2 is SQIVND (reference sequence). The CDR3 has 13 residues. DNA of the CDR3: TGTGCCAGCAGAGGCAGCGACTACAATGAGCAGTTCTTC. It specifies CASRGSDYNEQFF.

The chain links TRBV5-4 to TRBJ2-5; 10 nucleotides agree with TRBD2. Germline CDR1 SGHNT, CDR2 YYREEE (reference sequence). Trimming cost V 4 bases and J 5 bases; bases outside gene matches: 5. The CDR3 extends over 14 amino acids. The CDR3 region has the DNA TGTGCCAGCAGCCCCAGCGGGGGGGCGGAGACCCAGTACTTC. This gives the protein CASSPSGGAETQYF.

This clone was seen a single time. The chain has TRBV6-4 and TRBJ2-1; 8 bases agree with TRBD2. This CDR3 contains 17 residues. CDR1 MRHNA and CDR2 SNTAGT come from the germline V gene. V gave up 2 bases and J gave up 8 bases; unmatched junction bases: 14. The chain's CDR3 is CASSDLLLRGRLHEQFF. The CDR3, as DNA: TGTGCCAGCAGTGACCTTCTGTTGCGCGGGAGGTTGCATGAGCAGTTCTTC.

CDR3 in amino acids: CASSWTGGSQPQHF. The CDR3 nucleotides read TGTGCCAGCAGTTGGACAGGCGGCAGTCAGCCCCAGCATTTT. V gene TRBV2 combines with J gene TRBJ1-5, with 7 bases matching TRBD1. Germline lookup yields CDR1 SNHLY and CDR2 FYNNEI. The trim removed 5 bases at V and 6 bases at J, leaving 7 bases unmatched. The length of the CDR3 is 14 residues. The full variable domain, its missing parts supplied by reference TRBV2 and TRBJ1-5, is EPEVTQTPSHQVTQMGQEVILRCVPISNHLYFYWYRQILGQKVEFLVSFYNNEISEKSEIFDDQFSVERPDGSNFTLKIRSTKLEDSAMYFCASSWTGGSQPQHFGDGTRLSIL.

The V and J genes are TRBV7-3 and TRBJ2-1; 7 nucleotides line up with TRBD2. Trimming took 4 bases from V and 15 from J; bases not matched to a gene: 9. Germline V gives CDR1 SGHTA, CDR2 FQGTGA. The CDR3 length is 12 residues. This chain's CDR3 is CASSSQAGMAFF. Here the CDR3 DNA reads TGTGCCAGCAGCTCTCAAGCGGGAATGGCGTTCTTC.

A single count supports this clone. This chain uses TRBV6-5 with TRBJ1-1, with a tentative D call TRBD1 (5 bases). The CDR3 is 13 residues long. V lost 6 bases to trimming and J lost 11 bases, with 19 bases between them. Germline CDR1 and CDR2: MNHEY and SVGAGI. This CDR3 is CASSSASQGRAFF. DNA for the CDR3: TGTGCCAGCAGCTCCGCCTCTCAGGGTAGGGCTTTCTTT.

The genes are TRBV2 and TRBJ1-2; 7 bases line up with TRBD1. The CDR3 length is 14 residues. CDR1 is SNHLY, CDR2 FYNNEI, per germline. V was pared by 5 bases and J by 4 bases, with 7 bases of the junction left unmatched. The CDR3 loop is CASSRDRSSYGYTF. CDR3 bases: TGTGCCAGCAGTAGGGACAGATCCTCCTATGGCTACACCTTC.

The genes are TRBV7-6 and TRBJ1-1; D unresolved. Germline-derived CDR1 and CDR2 are SGHVS and FNYEAQ. Trimming removed 7 bases at V and 0 bases at J, with 12 bases between. The CDR3 has 14 amino acids. In nucleotides, the CDR3 is TGTGCCAGCAAAGAGCTCGGGTTGAACACTGAAGCTTTCTTT. Its protein is CASKELGLNTEAFF.

This clone showed up just a few times. Other DNA sequences in the sample encode the same CDR3. CDR3 nucleotides: TGTGCCAGCAGCCAAGGACAGTATGGCTACACCTTC. This encodes CASSQGQYGYTF. The gene calls are TRBV3-1 (or the pseudogene TRBV3-2) and TRBJ1-2; D is perhaps TRBD1 (5 bases). The CDR3 length is 12 residues. Trimming removed 1 base from V and 5 bases from J, with 5 bases in between. Germline V gene lookup returns CDR1 LGHDT and CDR2 YNNKEL (reference sequence).

In this sample, this clone turned up once. V usage is TRBV29-1 and J usage is TRBJ1-6, with D hard to call. Germline values: CDR1 SQVTM, CDR2 ANQGSEA. V was cut by 0 bases and J by 10 bases, with 7 bases left in between. There are 12 residues in the CDR3. CDR3 protein: CSVEDGGSPLHF. The CDR3 DNA follows: TGCAGCGTTGAAGATGGAGGATCACCCCTCCACTTT. The entire variable domain, with the rest obtained from reference TRBV29-1 and TRBJ1-6, is as follows: SAVISQKPSRDICQRGTSLTIQCQVDSQVTMMFWYRQQPGQSLTLIATANQGSEATYESGFVIDKFPISRPNLTFSTLTVSNMSPEDSSIYLCSVEDGGSPLHFGNGTRLTVT.

The chain joins TRBV27 to TRBJ2-7; TRBD1 matches at 9 bases. This CDR3 has 14 amino acids. V was pared by 5 bases and J by 3 bases, with 5 bases of the junction left unmatched. Germline CDR1 MNHEY, CDR2 SMNVEV (reference sequence). Here the CDR3 reads CASSPGTGNYEQYF. The CDR3 region has the DNA TGTGCCAGCAGTCCCGGGACAGGGAACTACGAGCAGTACTTC.

CDR3 DNA: TGTGCCAGTAGTAGAGCCAGGGAATGGGACACTGAAGCTTTCTTT. This encodes CASSRAREWDTEAFF. The chain joins TRBV19 to TRBJ1-1; a possible D gene is TRBD1 (5 bases). The germline V gene has CDR1 LNHDA and CDR2 SQIVND (reference sequence). This CDR3 comprises 15 residues. Deletions cut 4 bases from V and 3 bases from J, with 15 bases between.

J is TRBJ1-1 and V is TRBV7-8, with TRBD1 matching over 7 bases. V gave up 2 bases and J gave up 6 bases; unmatched junction bases: 6. Germline CDR1 is SGHVS and CDR2 is FQNEAQ. There are 14 residues in the CDR3. The DNA of the CDR3 is TGTGCCAGCAGCTTAACTAAAGGGGGCTCTGAAGCTTTCTTT. Translation: CASSLTKGGSEAFF. The full variable domain, rest sourced from reference TRBV7-8 and TRBJ1-1, is GAGVSQSPRYKVAKRGQDVALRCDPISGHVSLFWYQQALGQGPEFLTYFQNEAQLDKSGLPSDRFFAERPEGSVSTLKIQRTQQEDSAVYLCASSLTKGGSEAFFGQGTRLTVV.

This chain joins TRBV19 and TRBJ1-2, with TRBD1 as a possible D gene (6 bases). The CDR3 spans 15 residues. Germline V gene sequence: CDR1 LNHDA, CDR2 SQIVND (reference sequence). The V end lost 4 bases, the J end lost 4 bases, and 16 bases lay between the germline ends. The CDR3 reads CASSTERTAVYGYTF. CDR3 in DNA: TGTGCCAGTAGTACAGAAAGGACAGCCGTCTATGGCTACACCTTC.

The J gene is TRBJ1-2, the V gene TRBV24-1; D is possibly TRBD1 (5 bases). The germline V and J ends were trimmed by 4 bases and 7 bases, with 9 bases remaining between them. This CDR3 has 12 amino acids. CDR1 and CDR2 from the germline V gene are KGHDR and SFDVKD. This CDR3 is CATSDQGGGYTF. CDR3 DNA: TGTGCCACCAGTGACCAGGGCGGTGGCTACACCTTC.

V gene TRBV28 combines with J gene TRBJ1-2; 8 nucleotides align to TRBD1. The CDR3 runs 15 residues. The V gene end was trimmed by 6 bases and the J gene end by 8 bases; junction bases not matched to a gene: 14. In germline, CDR1 is MDHEN, CDR2 SYDVKM. The CDR3 protein is CASSHQRQGTLGYTF. The DNA of the CDR3 is TGTGCCAGCAGCCACCAGAGACAGGGGACCCTAGGCTACACCTTC.

The chain joins TRBV5-6 to TRBJ2-7; no definite D call. The CDR3 runs to 13 residues. Trimming shortened V by 0 bases and J by 6 bases, and 10 bases separated the two germline ends. The V gene's germline CDR1 is SGHDT and CDR2 YYEEEE. The CDR3 here is CASSLGGIREQYF. The CDR3 DNA reads TGTGCCAGCAGCTTGGGAGGCATTCGCGAGCAGTACTTC.

This sequence joins TRBV6-1 and TRBJ2-1; 8 nucleotides agree with TRBD2. This CDR3 region has 16 residues. Germline loops: CDR1 MNHNS, CDR2 SASEGT. Trimming removed 4 bases from V and 4 bases from J; junction bases left unmatched: 9. The CDR3: CASSARSSGFYNEQFF. The CDR3 DNA reads TGTGCCAGCAGTGCCCGGTCTAGCGGGTTTTACAATGAGCAGTTCTTC.

This clone was counted only a few times. The rearrangement uses TRBV7-2 and TRBJ2-2, with D perhaps TRBD2 (5 bases). The CDR3 is 17 amino acids. V lost 6 bases and J 4 bases, leaving 21 bases between the germline ends. Germline V CDR1 and CDR2: SGHTA, FQGNSA. For the CDR3, the DNA is TGTGCCAGCAGTTCCCACCAGCCGAGACGGGGCACCGGGGAGCTGTTTTTT. This codes for CASSSHQPRRGTGELFF.

This chain connects TRBV7-4 to TRBJ1-5; D gene ambiguous. Germline CDR1 and CDR2: SGHVT and SQSDAQ. The CDR3 sequence is 17 residues long. Trimming removed 8 bases at V and 5 bases at J, with 25 bases between. CDR3 loop: CASGKVGRSPLDQPQHF. The DNA of the CDR3 is TGTGCCAGCGGTAAGGTCGGCCGGAGTCCCTTAGATCAGCCCCAGCATTTT.

This clone appeared a single time. J is TRBJ1-4 and V is TRBV30; D gene ambiguous. This CDR3 spans 12 amino acids. V was clipped by 0 bases and J by 10 bases, with 9 bases between them. Germline CDR1 and CDR2: GTSNPN and SVGIG (reference sequence). CDR3 protein: CAWSVERLKLFF. In DNA, the CDR3 is TGTGCCTGGAGTGTCGAGCGACTAAAACTGTTTTTT.

This clone has only one observation. The V call is TRBV4-3, the J call TRBJ2-6; 9 bases are a match to TRBD1. The germline CDR1 and CDR2 sequences are LGHNA and YSLEER. The length of the CDR3 is 18 residues. V was clipped by 1 base and J by 2 bases; unmatched bases: 6. In DNA, the CDR3 is TGCGCCAGCAGCCAAGCGGGACAGGGTCTAGCTGGGGCCAACGTCCTGACTTTC. This translates into CASSQAGQGLAGANVLTF.

The J gene is TRBJ1-2, the V gene TRBV3-1 (or the pseudogene TRBV3-2); 9 bases agree with TRBD1. The trim removed 4 bases at V and 8 bases at J, leaving 14 bases unmatched. Germline V gene data show CDR1 as LGHDT and CDR2 as YNNKEL (reference sequence). CDR3 length equals 16 residues. This chain's CDR3 is CASSPTNRDRDRGYTF. In DNA form, the CDR3 reads TGTGCCAGCAGCCCAACGAACCGGGACAGGGATCGCGGCTACACCTTC.

This clone was seen a single time. The chain carries TRBV28 and TRBJ1-2; D remains unclear. The ends were cut back, 6 bases at V and 7 bases at J, with 18 bases in the middle. From germline, CDR1 is MDHEN and CDR2 SYDVKM. The CDR3 runs to 14 residues. CDR3 region: CASSPELKRTGYTF. CDR3 in DNA: TGTGCCAGCAGCCCCGAGCTGAAGAGAACTGGCTACACCTTC.

This chain connects TRBV9 to TRBJ1-2, with D unclear. Germline-derived CDR1 and CDR2 are SGDLS and YYNGEE. With 0 bases removed from V and 2 bases from J, the gap between germline ends came to 8 bases. This CDR3 has 14 residues. CDR3 sequence (DNA): TGTGCCAGCAGCGTAGGGGAGAGGAACTATGGCTACACCTTC. It encodes CASSVGERNYGYTF. Full variable domain (remainder filled in from reference TRBV9 and TRBJ1-2): DSGVTQTPKHLITATGQRVTLRCSPRSGDLSVYWYQQSLDQGLQFLIQYYNGEERAKGNILERFSAQQFPDLHSELNLSSLELGDSALYFCASSVGERNYGYTFGSGTRLTVV.

CDR3 DNA sequence: TGTGCCAGCAGCCCCACCCCAGCGGGAGGGCCAGATACGCAGTATTTT. This translates into CASSPTPAGGPDTQYF. The rearrangement links TRBV7-2 to TRBJ2-3, with TRBD2 matching over 10 bases. V shed 5 bases and J 4 bases; nucleotides not matched to a gene: 9. CDR1 is SGHTA, CDR2 FQGNSA, per germline. CDR3 size: 16 residues.

This chain links TRBV28 with TRBJ2-6; D gene unclear. The CDR3 totals 13 residues. Germline lookup yields CDR1 MDHEN and CDR2 SYDVKM. V was clipped by 5 bases and J by 3 bases, with 5 bases between them. The CDR3 is CASSLIGANVLTF. The CDR3, as DNA: TGTGCCAGCAGTCTTATTGGGGCCAACGTCCTGACTTTC.

The chain combines TRBV28 with TRBJ1-1; TRBD1 is a possible D gene (6 bases). The CDR3 extends over 17 amino acids. V gave up 6 bases and J gave up 0 bases, with 20 bases separating them. Germline-derived CDR1 and CDR2 are MDHEN and SYDVKM. The CDR3 loop is CASSPDRLAPMNTEAFF. The CDR3 nucleotides are TGTGCCAGCAGCCCGGACAGATTGGCACCGATGAACACTGAAGCTTTCTTT.